Here is one TCR beta chain with its context. Original methodology: The assay estimated nucleated cells by amplifying reference gene primers. Sequencing was performed with immunoSEQ multiplex PCR; in TCRdb, only in-frame clones are kept and a portion is missing. V and J calls and clone size come straight from that table; D and trimming were deduced from the DNA. The sample has tens of thousands of clones; 80% to 90% are singletons. V lost 1 base, J lost 3 bases, and 5 bases stayed unmatched. Germline V gene lookup returns CDR1 SGHKS and CDR2 YYEKEE (reference sequence). CDR3 length equals 16 residues. The source of the sample is a study of blood T cell repertoires in COVID-19. Background on the study: Samples of COVID-19 (acute and convalescent) were obtained from the United States, Italy and Spain. From T cells, B-cell-depleted T cells, or PBMCs came the material, which was cDNA or gDNA.

The chain is built from TRBV5-5 and TRBJ2-2, with 8 bases lining up with TRBD1. The TCR was taken from a man in his 60s with active COVID-19. The sequenced material came from peripheral blood. The CDR3 DNA reads TGTGCCAGCAGCTTGACCCAGGGGGCGCACACCGGGGAGCTGTTTTTT. Its protein product is CASSLTQGAHTGELFF.